The entry below describes one T cell receptor (beta chain). Its target is unknown. The record originates from a study of cytomegalovirus exposure and HLA in healthy donors. General observations from the study: Researchers counted around 150 TCR beta chains as cytomegalovirus-associated. Cytomegalovirus status was reportedly diagnosed by the classifier with high sensitivity and specificity. In the 95 to 150 validation repertoires, 94% of cluster scores exceeded 0, per a later analysis. The majority of TCR sequences were rare, yet some public TCRs appeared in many donors.

V shed 4 bases, J shed 0 bases, and the junction held 5 bases outside the gene matches. The germline V gene has CDR1 SEHNR and CDR2 FQNEAQ (reference sequence). The CDR3 contains 18 residues. TCRdb's table, derived via immunoSEQ multiplex PCR, lists solely in-frame clones and lacks some. The sample holds around 350,000 clones, about nine tenths seen once. This chain links TRBV7-9 with TRBJ2-1; 14 bases are shared with TRBD2. The clonotype comes from a woman in her late teens or twenties in good health and CMV-seronegative. Sequencing input: PBMCs. In nucleotides, the CDR3 is TGTGCCAGCAGCTCACTAGGGACTAGCGGGAGCTCCTACAATGAGCAGTTCTTC. Its protein is CASSSLGTSGSSYNEQFF.